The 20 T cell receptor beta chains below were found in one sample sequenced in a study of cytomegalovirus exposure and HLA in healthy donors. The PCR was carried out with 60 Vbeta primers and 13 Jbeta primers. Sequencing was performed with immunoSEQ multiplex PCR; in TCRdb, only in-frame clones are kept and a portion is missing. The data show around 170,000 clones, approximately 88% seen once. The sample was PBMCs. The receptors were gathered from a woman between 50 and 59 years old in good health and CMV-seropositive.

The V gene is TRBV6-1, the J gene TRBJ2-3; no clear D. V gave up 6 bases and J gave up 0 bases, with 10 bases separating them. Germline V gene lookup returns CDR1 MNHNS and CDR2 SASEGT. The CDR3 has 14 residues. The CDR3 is CASSHTRSTDTQYF. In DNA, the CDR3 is TGTGCCAGCAGCCACACACGTAGCACAGATACGCAGTATTTT.

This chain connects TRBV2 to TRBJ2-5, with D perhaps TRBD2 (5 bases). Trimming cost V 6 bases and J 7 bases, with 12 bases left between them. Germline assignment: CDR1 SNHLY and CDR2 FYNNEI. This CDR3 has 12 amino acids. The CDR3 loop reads CASRADSRTQYF. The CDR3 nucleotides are TGTGCCAGCAGAGCGGACTCGAGGACCCAGTACTTC.

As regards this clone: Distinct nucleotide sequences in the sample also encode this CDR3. For the CDR3, the DNA is TGTGCCAGTAGTATCGGGGGGAACAATGAGCAGTTCTTC. Its translation: CASSIGGNNEQFF. The rearrangement links TRBV19 to TRBJ2-1; 7 bases are shared with TRBD2. The CDR3 extends over 13 amino acids. V lost 3 bases to trimming and J lost 5 bases; unmatched junction nucleotides: 1. CDR1 and CDR2 (germline): LNHDA, SQIVND (reference sequence).

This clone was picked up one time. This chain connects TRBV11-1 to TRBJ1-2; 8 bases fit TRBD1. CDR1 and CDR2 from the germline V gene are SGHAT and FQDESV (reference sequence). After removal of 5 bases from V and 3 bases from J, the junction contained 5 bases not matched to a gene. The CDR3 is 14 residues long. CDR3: CASSQGQAYYGYTF. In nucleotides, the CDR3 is TGTGCCAGCAGCCAGGGACAGGCGTACTATGGCTACACCTTC.

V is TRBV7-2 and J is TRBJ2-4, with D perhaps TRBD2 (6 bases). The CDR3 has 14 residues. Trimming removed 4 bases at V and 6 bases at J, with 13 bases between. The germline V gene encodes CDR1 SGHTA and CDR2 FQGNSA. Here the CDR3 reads CASSYGFGGNIQYF. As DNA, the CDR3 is TGTGCCAGCAGCTACGGCTTCGGGGGAAACATTCAGTACTTC.

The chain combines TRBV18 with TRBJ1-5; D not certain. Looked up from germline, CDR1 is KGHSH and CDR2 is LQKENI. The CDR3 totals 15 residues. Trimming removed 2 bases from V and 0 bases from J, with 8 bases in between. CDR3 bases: TGTGCCAGCTCACCAGTTGGCAATAGCAATCAGCCCCAGCATTTT. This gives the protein CASSPVGNSNQPQHF.

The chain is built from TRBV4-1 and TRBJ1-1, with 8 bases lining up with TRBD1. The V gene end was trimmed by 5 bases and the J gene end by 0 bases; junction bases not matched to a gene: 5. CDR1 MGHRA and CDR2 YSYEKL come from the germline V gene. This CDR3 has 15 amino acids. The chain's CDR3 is CASSSRTGMNTEAFF. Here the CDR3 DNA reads TGCGCCAGCAGCTCTCGGACAGGGATGAACACTGAAGCTTTCTTT.

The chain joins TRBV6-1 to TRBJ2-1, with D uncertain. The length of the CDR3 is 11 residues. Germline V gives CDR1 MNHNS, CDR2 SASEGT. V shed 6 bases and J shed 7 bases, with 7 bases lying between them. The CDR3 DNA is TGTGCCAGCAGGTATTCGAATGAGCAGTTCTTC. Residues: CASRYSNEQFF.

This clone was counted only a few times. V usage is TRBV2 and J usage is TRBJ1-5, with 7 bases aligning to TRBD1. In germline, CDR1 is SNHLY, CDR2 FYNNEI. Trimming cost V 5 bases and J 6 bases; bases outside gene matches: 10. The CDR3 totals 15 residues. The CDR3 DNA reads TGTGCCAGCAGTCAAAGACAGGGTGAGGTTCAGCCCCAGCATTTT. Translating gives CASSQRQGEVQPQHF.

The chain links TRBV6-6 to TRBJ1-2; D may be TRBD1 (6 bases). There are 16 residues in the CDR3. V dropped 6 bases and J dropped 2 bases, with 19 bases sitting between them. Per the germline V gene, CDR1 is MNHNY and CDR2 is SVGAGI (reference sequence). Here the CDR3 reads CASSPSGAGWNYGYTF. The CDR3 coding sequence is TGTGCCAGCAGCCCCTCAGGGGCAGGGTGGAACTATGGCTACACCTTC.

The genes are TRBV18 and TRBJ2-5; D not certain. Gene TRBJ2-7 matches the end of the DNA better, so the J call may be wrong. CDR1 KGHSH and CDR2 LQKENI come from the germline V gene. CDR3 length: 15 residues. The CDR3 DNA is TGTGCCAGCTCACCACCTTCCAGGCCCCTCTACGAGCAGTACTTC. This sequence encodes CASSPPSRPLYEQYF.

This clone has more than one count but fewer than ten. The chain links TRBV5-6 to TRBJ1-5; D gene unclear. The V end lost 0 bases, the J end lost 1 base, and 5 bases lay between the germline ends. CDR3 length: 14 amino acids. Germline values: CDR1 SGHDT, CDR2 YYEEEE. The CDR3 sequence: CASSLGQSNQPQHF. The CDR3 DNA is TGTGCCAGCAGCTTGGGGCAGAGCAATCAGCCCCAGCATTTT.

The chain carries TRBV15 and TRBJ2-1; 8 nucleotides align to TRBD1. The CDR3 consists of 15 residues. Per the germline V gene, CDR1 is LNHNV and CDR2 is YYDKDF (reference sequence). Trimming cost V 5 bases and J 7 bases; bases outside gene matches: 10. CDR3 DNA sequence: TGTGCCACCAGCCACGGGACAGGCCCGGGGAATGAGCAGTTCTTC. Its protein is CATSHGTGPGNEQFF.

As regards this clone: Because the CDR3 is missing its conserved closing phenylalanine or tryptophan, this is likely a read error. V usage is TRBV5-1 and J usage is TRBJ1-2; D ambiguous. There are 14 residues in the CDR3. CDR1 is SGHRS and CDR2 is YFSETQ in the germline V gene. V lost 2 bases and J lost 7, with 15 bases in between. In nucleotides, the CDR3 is TGCGCCAGCAGCTTAGAAGGAGGGATAGGTGGCTACACCCTC. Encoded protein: CASSLEGGIGGYTL.

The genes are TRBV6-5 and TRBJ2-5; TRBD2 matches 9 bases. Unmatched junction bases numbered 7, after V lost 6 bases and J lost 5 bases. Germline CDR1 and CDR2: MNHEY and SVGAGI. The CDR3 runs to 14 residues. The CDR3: CASSRGGAEETQYF. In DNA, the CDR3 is TGTGCCAGCAGCCGCGGGGGGGCGGAGGAGACCCAGTACTTC.

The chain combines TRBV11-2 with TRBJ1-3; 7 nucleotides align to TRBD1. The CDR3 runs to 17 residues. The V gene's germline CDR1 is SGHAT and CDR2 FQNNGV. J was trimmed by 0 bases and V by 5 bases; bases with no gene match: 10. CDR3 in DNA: TGTGCCAGCAGCAAATTGGGGGGACAGCTCTCTGGAAACACCATATATTTT. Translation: CASSKLGGQLSGNTIYF.

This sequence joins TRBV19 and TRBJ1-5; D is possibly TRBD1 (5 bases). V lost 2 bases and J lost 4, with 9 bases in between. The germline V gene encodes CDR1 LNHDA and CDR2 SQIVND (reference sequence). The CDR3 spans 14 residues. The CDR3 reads CASSIQAGNQPQHF. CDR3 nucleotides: TGTGCCAGTAGTATACAGGCAGGGAATCAGCCCCAGCATTTT.

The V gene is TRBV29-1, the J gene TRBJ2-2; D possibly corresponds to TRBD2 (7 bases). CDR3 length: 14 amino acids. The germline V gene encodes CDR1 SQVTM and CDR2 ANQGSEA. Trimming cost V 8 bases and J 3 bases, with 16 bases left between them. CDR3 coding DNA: TGCAGCTCCTCGGGGGGCGGCGACACCGGGGAGCTGTTTTTT. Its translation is CSSSGGGDTGELFF.

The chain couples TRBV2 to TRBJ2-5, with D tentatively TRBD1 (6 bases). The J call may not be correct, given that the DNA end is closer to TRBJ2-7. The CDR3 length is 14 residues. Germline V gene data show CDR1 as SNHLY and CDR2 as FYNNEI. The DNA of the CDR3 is TGTGCCAGCAGTCAACAGGGAGACACCTACGAGCAGTACTTC. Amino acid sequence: CASSQQGDTYEQYF.

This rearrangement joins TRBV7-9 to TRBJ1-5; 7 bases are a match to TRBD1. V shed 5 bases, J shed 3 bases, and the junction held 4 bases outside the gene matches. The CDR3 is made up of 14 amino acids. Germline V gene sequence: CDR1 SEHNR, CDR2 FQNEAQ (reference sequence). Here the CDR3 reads CASSPGQNNQPQHF. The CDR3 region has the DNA TGTGCCAGCAGCCCGGGACAGAACAATCAGCCCCAGCATTTT.